This is a list of T cell receptor beta chains from one sample in a study of T-cell memory formation after mild COVID-19. TCRdb re-derived calls from the 5' RACE reads in MiXCR, one entry per CDR3 protein. The sample lists approximately 180,000 distinct CDR3 sequences, 16% seen once, with 2% to 2.5% in the top ten. The sequencing sample was made of PBMCs or a T cell subset sorted from them (not recorded which). All receptors come from an adult woman who had mild COVID-19 (a few samples of this study predate the infection). Cell type and time point are not known. Both conserved end residues are part of each CDR3. Fields, in order: clone size, J gene, V gene, D gene, CDR3 DNA, CDR3 protein. The D gene is left open where the match is weak. Not every row has a clone size; where given, it reads once, few, many or a size class.

abundance: few; j_gene: TRBJ2-1; v_gene: TRBV12-3/TRBV12-4; d_gene: TRBD2; CDR3nt: TGTGCCAGCAGTACTAGCGGGAACAATGAGCAGTTCTTC; CDR3aa: CASSTSGNNEQFF
abundance: few; j_gene: TRBJ2-2; v_gene: TRBV12-3/TRBV12-4; d_gene: .; CDR3nt: TGTGCCAATACTGTACGGGGTCGTTCGGTCACCGGGGAGCTGTTTTTT; CDR3aa: CANTVRGRSVTGELFF
abundance: .; j_gene: TRBJ2-7; v_gene: TRBV19; d_gene: .; CDR3nt: TGTGCCAGTAGTATCACAGACTCCTACGAGCAGTACTTC; CDR3aa: CASSITDSYEQYF
abundance: few; j_gene: TRBJ2-5; v_gene: TRBV24-1; d_gene: TRBD1; CDR3nt: TGTGCCACCAGTGTCTCAGGGGGCGCGGCAAACCAAGAGACCCAGTACTTC; CDR3aa: CATSVSGGAANQETQYF
abundance: few; j_gene: TRBJ1-3; v_gene: TRBV7-9; d_gene: TRBD1; CDR3nt: TGTGCCAGCAGCCCCAGGGGGCCAGACACCATATATTTT; CDR3aa: CASSPRGPDTIYF
abundance: .; j_gene: TRBJ2-7; v_gene: TRBV21-1; d_gene: .; CDR3nt: TGTGCCAGCAGCCCCTACCAGGACAGGACGGGCTACGAGCAGTACTTC; CDR3aa: CASSPYQDRTGYEQYF
abundance: .; j_gene: TRBJ1-1; v_gene: TRBV5-5; d_gene: .; CDR3nt: TGTGCCAGCAGCTTGGCCCTCAGGGTGGAAGCTTTCTTT; CDR3aa: CASSLALRVEAFF
abundance: .; j_gene: TRBJ2-1; v_gene: TRBV7-9; d_gene: .; CDR3nt: TGTGCCAGCAGCTTATACGTGAATGAGCAGTTCTTC; CDR3aa: CASSLYVNEQFF
abundance: few; j_gene: TRBJ2-3; v_gene: TRBV7-2; d_gene: .; CDR3nt: TGTGCCAGCAGTAGAAGCAGGGCGACAGATACGCAGTATTTT; CDR3aa: CASSRSRATDTQYF
abundance: many; j_gene: TRBJ2-7; v_gene: TRBV4-2; d_gene: TRBD1; CDR3nt: TGTGCCAGCAGCCAAGATATTTATGTGGGGACAGGTGGCTACGAGCAGTACTTC; CDR3aa: CASSQDIYVGTGGYEQYF
abundance: few; j_gene: TRBJ2-1; v_gene: TRBV24-1; d_gene: TRBD2; CDR3nt: TGTGCCACCAGTATTAGCGGGAGGTCGCAGTTCTTC; CDR3aa: CATSISGRSQFF
abundance: .; j_gene: TRBJ1-1; v_gene: TRBV20-1; d_gene: .; CDR3nt: TGCAGTGCTAAGATCTTGGGAATCCCATCAAGGACTGAAGCTTTCTTT; CDR3aa: CSAKILGIPSRTEAFF
abundance: .; j_gene: TRBJ2-3; v_gene: TRBV9; d_gene: TRBD1; CDR3nt: TGTGCCAGCAGCGTAGCCCCCGGGACAGGGGTAAATACGCAGTATTTT; CDR3aa: CASSVAPGTGVNTQYF
abundance: .; j_gene: TRBJ1-6; v_gene: TRBV30; d_gene: .; CDR3nt: TGTGCCTGGAGTGGGGTTAGCTCACCCCTCCACTTT; CDR3aa: CAWSGVSSPLHF
abundance: many; j_gene: TRBJ2-1; v_gene: TRBV6-2/TRBV6-3; d_gene: TRBD1; CDR3nt: TGTGCCAGCAGTTACAGGGACAGTTACAATGAGCAGTTCTTC; CDR3aa: CASSYRDSYNEQFF
abundance: .; j_gene: TRBJ2-3; v_gene: TRBV24-1; d_gene: .; CDR3nt: TGTGCCACCAGTTTAAGGGACACAGATACGCAGTATTTT; CDR3aa: CATSLRDTDTQYF
abundance: few; j_gene: TRBJ1-1; v_gene: TRBV12-3/TRBV12-4; d_gene: .; CDR3nt: TGTGCCAGCAGTTTTTCCGGGGGGCAGAACACTGAAGCTTTCTTT; CDR3aa: CASSFSGGQNTEAFF
abundance: .; j_gene: TRBJ2-2; v_gene: TRBV24-1; d_gene: .; CDR3nt: TGTGCCACCAGTGATTTAAGAGCGAACACCGGGGAGCTGTTTTTT; CDR3aa: CATSDLRANTGELFF
abundance: .; j_gene: TRBJ2-3; v_gene: TRBV5-1; d_gene: TRBD1; CDR3nt: TGCGCCAGCAGCCTTGGGTCAGGGGGATCCGATACGCAGTATTTT; CDR3aa: CASSLGSGGSDTQYF
abundance: many; j_gene: TRBJ2-7; v_gene: TRBV5-5; d_gene: TRBD1; CDR3nt: TGTGCCAGCAGCTTGGGACAGGGGTTTTACGAGCAGTACTTC; CDR3aa: CASSLGQGFYEQYF
abundance: few; j_gene: TRBJ1-5; v_gene: TRBV11-2; d_gene: TRBD1; CDR3nt: TGTGCCAGCAGCCGCGGACAGGGGCCTTATAGCAATCAGCCCCAGCATTTT; CDR3aa: CASSRGQGPYSNQPQHF
abundance: .; j_gene: TRBJ1-4; v_gene: TRBV3-1; d_gene: TRBD1; CDR3nt: TGTGCCAGCAGCGCCGGGACAGCAAATGAAAAACTGTTTTTT; CDR3aa: CASSAGTANEKLFF
abundance: .; j_gene: TRBJ2-5; v_gene: TRBV7-9; d_gene: .; CDR3nt: TGTGCCAGCCAACGTTATCCCATCTCGGGTTTCCAAGAGACCCAGTACTTC; CDR3aa: CASQRYPISGFQETQYF
abundance: few; j_gene: TRBJ2-4; v_gene: TRBV29-1; d_gene: .; CDR3nt: TGCAGCGTTGCCGAGGGGACGGGGAGACATCAGTACTTC; CDR3aa: CSVAEGTGRHQYF
abundance: .; j_gene: TRBJ2-2; v_gene: TRBV12-3/TRBV12-4; d_gene: .; CDR3nt: TGTGCCAGCAGCCCGGGGTGGGTCACCGGGGAGCTGTTTTTT; CDR3aa: CASSPGWVTGELFF
abundance: .; j_gene: TRBJ2-1; v_gene: TRBV7-2; d_gene: TRBD2; CDR3nt: TGTGCCAGCAGCTCAGTAGCGGGGGCCCCCCGCCTCTACAATGAGCAGTTCTTC; CDR3aa: CASSSVAGAPRLYNEQFF
abundance: .; j_gene: TRBJ1-6; v_gene: TRBV30; d_gene: .; CDR3nt: TGTGCCTTGCGAGGGCAGGGATGGAATTCACCCCTCCACTTT; CDR3aa: CALRGQGWNSPLHF
abundance: .; j_gene: TRBJ2-7; v_gene: TRBV20-1; d_gene: .; CDR3nt: TGCAGTGCTAGAGATTCACACAGGGTTCGGTACGAGCAGTACTTC; CDR3aa: CSARDSHRVRYEQYF
abundance: few; j_gene: TRBJ1-1; v_gene: TRBV11-1; d_gene: .; CDR3nt: TGTGCCAGCAGTCGTCACAGGCTGAACACTGAAGCTTTCTTT; CDR3aa: CASSRHRLNTEAFF
abundance: few; j_gene: TRBJ2-2; v_gene: TRBV6-2/TRBV6-3; d_gene: TRBD1; CDR3nt: TGTGCCAGCAGTTCTACAGGGGGAGTAAGAGGCGGGGAGCTGTTTTTT; CDR3aa: CASSSTGGVRGGELFF
abundance: .; j_gene: TRBJ1-3; v_gene: TRBV6-5; d_gene: .; CDR3nt: TGTGCCGCAGGGGAAGGACCTGGAAACACCATATATTTT; CDR3aa: CAAGEGPGNTIYF
abundance: .; j_gene: TRBJ2-5; v_gene: TRBV7-2; d_gene: .; CDR3nt: TGTGCCAGCAGCTCCATAGGCAGCGACCAAGAGACCCAGTACTTC; CDR3aa: CASSSIGSDQETQYF
abundance: many; j_gene: TRBJ2-7; v_gene: TRBV18; d_gene: .; CDR3nt: TGTGCCAGCTCACCTAGCTCCTACGAGCAGTACTTC; CDR3aa: CASSPSSYEQYF
abundance: few; j_gene: TRBJ2-5; v_gene: TRBV11-2; d_gene: .; CDR3nt: TGTGCCAGCAGCTCCTTAGGGCCTCAAGAGACCCAGTACTTC; CDR3aa: CASSSLGPQETQYF
abundance: few; j_gene: TRBJ2-2; v_gene: TRBV7-3; d_gene: TRBD1; CDR3nt: TGTGCCAGCACGCTTATGTCAGGGGGAAGCGGGGAGCTGTTTTTT; CDR3aa: CASTLMSGGSGELFF
abundance: few; j_gene: TRBJ2-3; v_gene: TRBV12-3/TRBV12-4; d_gene: TRBD1; CDR3nt: TGTGCCAGCAGCGCCCGGACAGGGAGCACAGATACGCAGTATTTT; CDR3aa: CASSARTGSTDTQYF
abundance: .; j_gene: TRBJ2-7; v_gene: TRBV12-3/TRBV12-4; d_gene: .; CDR3nt: TGTGCCAGCAGTCCGGATGGACTGTCCGTCTCCTACGAGCAGTACTTC; CDR3aa: CASSPDGLSVSYEQYF
abundance: .; j_gene: TRBJ1-4; v_gene: TRBV25-1; d_gene: .; CDR3nt: TGTGCCAGCAGTGAATTCGGTGGGGTGATTGAAAAACTGTTTTTT; CDR3aa: CASSEFGGVIEKLFF
abundance: few; j_gene: TRBJ2-5; v_gene: TRBV14; d_gene: TRBD1; CDR3nt: TGTGCCAGCAGCCAAGAAAGGACAGGGAGGACCCAGTACTTC; CDR3aa: CASSQERTGRTQYF